The clone carrying this TCR beta chain has a single count. The antigen is not known. These data are taken from a study of persistence of HIV-infected CD4 T cells. This was the immunoSEQ version 4 assay in survey mode. The assay was immunoSEQ multiplex PCR, and TCRdb's table has in-frame clones only and misses some. The sample contains 25,000 to 35,000 clones, roughly 78% of which appear only once. Lysates of CMV-infected fibroblasts at about 10 ug/mL stimulated these cells. Sorted nonresponding memory CD4+ T cells were CD40L-negative, CD69-negative, CD45RO-high. Germline V gene data show CDR1 as SGHRS and CDR2 as YFSETQ. The V gene lost 4 bases and the J gene lost 5 bases, with 15 bases spanning the gap. The CDR3 consists of 15 residues.

The chain is built from TRBV5-1 and TRBJ1-4; a possible D gene is TRBD1 (6 bases). The sequences come from CD4+ T cells sorted from PBMCs after roughly 18-hour stimulation, collected from a patient who received antiretroviral therapy. This TCR was recovered from an adult woman with HIV who was CMV-seropositive. In nucleotides, the CDR3 is TGCGCCAGCAGCCTTACAGGGAGGGAGAATGAAAAACTGTTTTTT. Translating gives CASSLTGRENEKLFF.